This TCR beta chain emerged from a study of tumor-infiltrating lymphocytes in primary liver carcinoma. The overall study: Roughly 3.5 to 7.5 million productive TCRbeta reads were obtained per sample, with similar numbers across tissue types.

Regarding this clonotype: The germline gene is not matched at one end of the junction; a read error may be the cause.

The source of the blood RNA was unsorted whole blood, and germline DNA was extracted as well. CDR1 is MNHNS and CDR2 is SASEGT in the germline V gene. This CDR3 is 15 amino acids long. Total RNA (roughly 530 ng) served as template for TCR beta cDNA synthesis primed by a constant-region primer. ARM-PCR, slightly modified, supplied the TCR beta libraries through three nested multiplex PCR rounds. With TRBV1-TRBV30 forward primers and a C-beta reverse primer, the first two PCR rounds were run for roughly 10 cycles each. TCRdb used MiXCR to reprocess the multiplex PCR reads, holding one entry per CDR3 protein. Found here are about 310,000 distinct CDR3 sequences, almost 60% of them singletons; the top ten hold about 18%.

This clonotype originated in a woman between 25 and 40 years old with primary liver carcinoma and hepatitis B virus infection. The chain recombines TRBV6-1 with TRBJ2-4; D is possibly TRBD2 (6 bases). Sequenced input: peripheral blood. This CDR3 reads CVSSEGRLAKNIQYF. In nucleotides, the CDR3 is TGTGTCAGCAGTGAAGGGAGGTTAGCCAAAAACATTCAGTACTTT.